This T cell receptor beta chain stems from a study of radiotherapy plus CTLA-4 blockade in lung cancer. Study as a whole: Objective response was observed in 18% of patients, and disease control in just over 30%.

The CDR3 has 14 residues. Germline trimming cut 6 bases from V and 7 bases from J; bases unmatched to any gene: 6. Per the germline V gene, CDR1 is SEHNR and CDR2 is FQNEAQ (reference sequence). Here immunoSEQ multiplex PCR was the method, and the copy in TCRdb shows in-frame clones only, minus some. The table lists 35,000 to 50,000 clones, 65% to 70% of them singletons. Points from the study as a whole: Researchers report tumor-derived TCR clones expanding in blood after radiotherapy plus ipilimumab.

As concerns this clone: Antigen unknown.

This receptor was identified in a human donor with non-small cell lung cancer who had a partial response to radiotherapy plus ipilimumab. The chain has TRBV7-9 and TRBJ1-6, with TRBD1 matching over 7 bases. Sequenced here: peripheral blood, sampled from a patient treated with radiotherapy plus ipilimumab. The CDR3 DNA sequence: TGTGCCAGCAGTTATACAGGGGACAATTCACCCCTCCACTTT. It encodes CASSYTGDNSPLHF.